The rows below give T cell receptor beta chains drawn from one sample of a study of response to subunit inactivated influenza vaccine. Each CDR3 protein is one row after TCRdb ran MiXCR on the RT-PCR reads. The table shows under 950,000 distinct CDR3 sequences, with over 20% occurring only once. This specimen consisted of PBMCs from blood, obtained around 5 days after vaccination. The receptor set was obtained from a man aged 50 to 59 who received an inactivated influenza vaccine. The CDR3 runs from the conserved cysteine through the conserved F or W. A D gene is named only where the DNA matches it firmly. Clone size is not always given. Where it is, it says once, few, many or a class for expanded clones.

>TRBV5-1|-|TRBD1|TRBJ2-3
CASSSGQYSDTQYF
TGCGCCAGCAGCTCGGGACAGTACTCAGATACGCAGTATTTT
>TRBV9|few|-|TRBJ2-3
CASSASAEPTSTQYF
TGTGCCAGCAGCGCTAGCGCCGAGCCTACAAGTACGCAGTATTTT
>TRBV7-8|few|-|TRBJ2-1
CASSPWTLPNEQFF
TGTGCCAGCAGCCCTTGGACTCTCCCCAATGAGCAGTTCTTC
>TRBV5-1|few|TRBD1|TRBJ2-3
CASSLEGQGFLSDTQYF
TGCGCCAGCAGCTTGGAGGGACAGGGGTTTTTGTCAGATACGCAGTATTTT
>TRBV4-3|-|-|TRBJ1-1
CASSQERVNTEAFF
TGCGCCAGCAGCCAAGAACGGGTAAACACTGAAGCTTTCTTT
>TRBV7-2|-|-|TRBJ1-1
CASSLRRWDTEAFF
TGTGCCAGCAGCTTAAGACGGTGGGACACTGAAGCTTTCTTT
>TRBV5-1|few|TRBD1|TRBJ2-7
CASSWDRVNDEQYF
TGCGCCAGCAGCTGGGACAGGGTAAACGACGAGCAGTACTTC
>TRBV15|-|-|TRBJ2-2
CATSRTAGELFF
TGTGCCACCAGCAGAACCGCCGGGGAGCTGTTTTTT
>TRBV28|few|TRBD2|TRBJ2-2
CASSPRTSGRAPNTGELFF
TGTGCCAGCAGCCCAAGGACTAGCGGGAGGGCCCCGAACACCGGGGAGCTGTTTTTT
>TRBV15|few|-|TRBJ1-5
CATSSETGWGPSNQPQHF
TGTGCCACCAGCAGTGAAACTGGTTGGGGACCTAGCAATCAGCCCCAGCATTTT
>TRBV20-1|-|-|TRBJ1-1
CSARGLTPIRVTEAFF
TGCAGTGCTAGGGGCCTAACACCCATCAGGGTGACTGAAGCTTTCTTT
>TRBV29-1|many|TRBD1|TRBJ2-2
CSVERRDRGNTGELFF
TGCAGCGTTGAGCGGCGTGACAGGGGAAACACCGGGGAGCTGTTTTTT
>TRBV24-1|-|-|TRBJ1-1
CATSDSAGRNTEAFF
TGTGCCACCAGTGACTCCGCAGGAAGGAACACTGAAGCTTTCTTT
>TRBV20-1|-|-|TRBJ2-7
CSASFLSAYEQYF
TGCAGTGCTAGTTTTTTATCAGCCTACGAGCAGTACTTC
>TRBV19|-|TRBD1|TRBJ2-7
CASSMGQGFSYEQYF
TGTGCCAGTAGTATGGGACAGGGGTTCTCCTACGAGCAGTACTTC
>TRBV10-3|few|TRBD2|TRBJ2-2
CAISPTSGTGELFF
TGTGCCATCAGTCCGACTAGCGGCACCGGGGAGCTGTTTTTT
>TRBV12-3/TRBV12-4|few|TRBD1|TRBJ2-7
CASSLFSDRSYEQYF
TGTGCCAGCAGTTTATTTTCGGACAGGTCCTACGAGCAGTACTTC
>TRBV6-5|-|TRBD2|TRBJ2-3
CASSSPTLASSTDTQYF
TGTGCCAGCAGTTCCCCGACACTAGCGTCTAGCACAGATACGCAGTATTTT
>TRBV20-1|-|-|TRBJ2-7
CSARPLERYEQYF
TGCAGTGCTCGCCCCCTAGAGCGTTACGAGCAGTACTTC
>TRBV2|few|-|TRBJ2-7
CASSEAGAAPQQYF
TGTGCCAGCAGTGAAGCGGGGGCCGCTCCTCAGCAGTACTTC
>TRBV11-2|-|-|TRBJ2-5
CASSLVYRTEETQYF
TGTGCCAGCAGCTTAGTCTACCGGACAGAAGAGACCCAGTACTTC
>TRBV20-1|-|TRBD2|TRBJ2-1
CSARDLASAGGPRKSYNEQFF
TGCAGTGCTAGAGACCTCGCATCAGCGGGAGGGCCTCGGAAGTCCTACAATGAGCAGTTCTTC
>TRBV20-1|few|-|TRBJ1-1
CSASPGVYTEAFF
TGCAGTGCTAGTCCAGGGGTGTACACTGAAGCTTTCTTT
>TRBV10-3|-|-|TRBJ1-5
CAISESNPVSGSNQPQHF
TGTGCCATCAGTGAGTCGAATCCCGTGTCTGGGAGCAATCAGCCCCAGCATTTT
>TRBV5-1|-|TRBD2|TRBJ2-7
CASSWVGSGIGYEQYF
TGCGCCAGCAGCTGGGTAGGTAGCGGGATTGGCTACGAGCAGTACTTC
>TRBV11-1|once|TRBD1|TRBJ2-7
CASSLPETGARKGSYEQYF
TGTGCCAGCAGCTTACCCGAAACAGGGGCGAGAAAGGGGAGCTACGAGCAGTACTTC
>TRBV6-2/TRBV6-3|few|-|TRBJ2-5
CASSYSRTETQYF
TGTGCCAGCAGTTACTCCAGAACAGAGACCCAGTACTTC
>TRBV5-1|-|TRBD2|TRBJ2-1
CASSLWVAGGPSSYNEQFF
TGCGCCAGCAGCTTGTGGGTAGCGGGAGGGCCAAGCTCCTACAATGAGCAGTTCTTC
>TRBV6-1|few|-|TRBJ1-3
CASSLGPENSGNTIYF
TGTGCCAGCAGCCTGGGACCGGAAAACTCTGGAAACACCATATATTTT
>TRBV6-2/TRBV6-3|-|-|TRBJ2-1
CASSTVWYEQFF
TGTGCCAGCTCGACGGTCTGGTATGAGCAGTTCTTC
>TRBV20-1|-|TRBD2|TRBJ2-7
CSVMTSGILREQYF
TGCAGTGTTATGACTAGCGGGATCTTGCGGGAGCAGTACTTC
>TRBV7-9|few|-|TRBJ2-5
CASSLGSVQGPETQYF
TGTGCCAGCAGCTTAGGATCTGTACAGGGCCCAGAGACCCAGTACTTC
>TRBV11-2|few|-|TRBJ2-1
CASSMKSQGQFF
TGTGCCAGCAGCATGAAGAGTCAGGGGCAGTTCTTC
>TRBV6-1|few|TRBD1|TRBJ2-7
CASSGWTGSIHEQYF
TGTGCCAGCAGCGGATGGACAGGGAGCATCCACGAGCAGTACTTC
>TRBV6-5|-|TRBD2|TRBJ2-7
CASCYRPGGYEQYF
TGTGCCAGCTGTTACCGCCCGGGAGGCTACGAGCAGTACTTC
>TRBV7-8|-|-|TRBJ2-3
CASRPRGGTDTQYF
TGTGCCAGCAGACCCAGAGGGGGCACAGATACGCAGTATTTT
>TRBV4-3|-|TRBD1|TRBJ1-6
CASSQVGRGNSPLHF
TGCGCCAGCAGCCAAGTGGGCAGGGGGAATTCACCCCTCCACTTT
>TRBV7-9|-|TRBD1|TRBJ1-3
CASSPPGGVGNTIYF
TGTGCCAGCAGTCCACCAGGGGGAGTCGGAAACACCATATATTTT
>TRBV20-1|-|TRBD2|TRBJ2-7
CSALPGLGYEQYF
TGCAGTGCTTTGCCGGGACTAGGGTACGAGCAGTACTTC
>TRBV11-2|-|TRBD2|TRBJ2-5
CASSFTSVWETQYF
TGTGCCAGCAGCTTTACTAGCGTATGGGAGACCCAGTACTTC
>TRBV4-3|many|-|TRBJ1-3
CANPHLGGAGNTIYF
TGCGCCAACCCACACCTGGGGGGGGCTGGAAACACCATATATTTT
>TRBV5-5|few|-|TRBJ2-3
CASSFGISTDTQYF
TGTGCCAGCAGCTTTGGGATTAGCACAGATACGCAGTATTTT
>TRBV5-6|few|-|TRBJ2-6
CASSLAIGSFTSGANVLTF
TGTGCCAGCAGCTTGGCCATAGGGTCCTTCACTTCTGGGGCCAACGTCCTGACTTTC
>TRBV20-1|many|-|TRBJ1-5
CSARSQPYSNQPQHF
TGCAGTGCTAGAAGTCAGCCATATAGCAATCAGCCCCAGCATTTT
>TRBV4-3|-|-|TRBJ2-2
CASSQDLYQAYTGELFF
TGCGCCAGCAGCCAAGATCTTTATCAGGCGTACACCGGGGAGCTGTTTTTT
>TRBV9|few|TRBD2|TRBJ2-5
CASSVATSEETQYF
TGTGCCAGCAGCGTAGCTACTAGCGAGGAGACCCAGTACTTC
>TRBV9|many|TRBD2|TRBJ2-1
CASSVEGGSYNEQFF
TGTGCCAGCAGCGTAGAGGGAGGGTCTTACAATGAGCAGTTCTTC
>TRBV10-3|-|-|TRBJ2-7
CAVYDKREQYF
TGTGCCGTCTACGATAAACGGGAGCAGTACTTC
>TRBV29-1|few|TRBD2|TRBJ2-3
CSVKAGGTDTQYF
TGCAGCGTTAAGGCGGGAGGCACAGATACGCAGTATTTT